The following is a T cell receptor (beta chain) sequence with its context. What it binds is not known. PCR primers comprised 60 Vbeta and 13 Jbeta primers. Produced via immunoSEQ multiplex PCR; TCRdb's table is partial and in-frame only. The sample shows about 160,000 clones, roughly 76% of them seen only once. The data are from a study of cytomegalovirus exposure and HLA in healthy donors. Study information: An earlier analysis identified fewer than 130 million unique TCR beta sequences in about 170 million T cells.

Germline V gene data show CDR1 as SGHVS and CDR2 as FQNEAQ. V was pared by 8 bases and J by 6 bases, with 10 bases between. The CDR3 covers 11 residues. Study observations and caveats: Immune exposure was documented only through CMV serostatus. The study put 150 or so TCR beta chains on its list as cytomegalovirus-associated. Presence/absence analyses assumed roughly uniform sequencing depth across donors.

The receptor was derived from a woman between 45 and 60 years old in good health and CMV-seronegative. The sequencing sample was made of PBMCs. The rearrangement uses TRBV7-8 and TRBJ1-2, with TRBD1 as a possible D gene (5 bases). CDR3 sequence (DNA): TGTGCCAGCGGGGGGGTCGATGGCTACACCTTC. Translated, it gives CASGGVDGYTF.